This TCR beta chain was sequenced for a study of CD8+ T cells in alopecia areata (dated by TCRdb to 2016 to 2019). For context, the study as a whole: Treated patients were enrolled in an open-label pilot trial of oral tofacitinib at 5 to 10 mg twice daily for moderate-to-severe alopecia areata. Tofacitinib was given for 6 to 18 months, followed by 6 months of follow-up off drug to assess delayed response and recurrence. Disease severity in treated patients was measured with the SALT score, which quantifies the percentage of affected scalp surface area. The study used high-throughput TCRbeta sequencing to examine T cell clonal expansion in alopecia areata, in both the C3H/HeJ mouse model and human patients. Human TCRbeta sequencing covered scalp tissue and sorted CD4+ and CD8+ peripheral blood T cells from patchy and totalis/universalis alopecia areata patients and healthy controls. Tofacitinib-treated patients had biopsies at baseline and at 4 and 24 weeks of treatment, with a later scalp biopsy in several patients. Scalp clonality was compared among normal scalp (n=4), patchy alopecia areata scalp (n=8), and alopecia totalis/universalis scalp (n=8). RNA was obtained with the PAXgene miRNA kit for fixed scalp, the miRNeasy kit for PBMCs, and the RNeasy kit for mouse skin. TCRbeta CDR3 regions were amplified by immunoSEQ multiplex PCR with 35 Vbeta forward and 13 Jbeta reverse primers. General findings and caveats noted by the study authors: Shared TCR sequences between patients were less evident than in mice, which may be partly attributable to HLA diversity in the patient population. Compared with normal scalp, lesional scalp had higher clonality and more expanded CD8+ clones, particularly in alopecia totalis/universalis, a pattern that suggests antigenic drive. Because the treated cohort was small and had only one nonresponder, larger studies are needed to examine links between baseline CD8+ expansion and response. Scalp clonality and the number of expanded CD8+ clones among the top 100 scalp clones were significantly decreased by tofacitinib. During tofacitinib treatment, many expanded lesional clones stuck around in both scalp and blood, and this persistence may partly explain why relapse happens after treatment is stopped. Resident alphabeta T cells in normal human skin are also sequenced, complicating scalp TCR repertoire analysis, unlike mouse skin dominated by gammadelta T cells.

Of note for this clone: Its antigen is currently not known. Base qualities are missing; no much larger clone stands one base away.

The treatment or condition label for this specimen denotes: oral pan-JAK inhibitor, 5-10 mg twice daily. Peripheral blood and lesional scalp punch biopsies were obtained from patients with alopecia areata. After PBMCs were isolated by density centrifugation and stained for CD3, CD4 and CD8, a FACSAria was used to sort CD4+ and CD8+ T cells. Its CDR3 holds 14 amino acids, cysteine through phenylalanine. Only the CDR3 portion is preserved as DNA: 42 bases, with reading frame beginning at the first base. The CDR1 and CDR2 encoded by the germline V gene (reference sequence) are GTSNPN and SVGIG. Germline trimming amounts to 5 bases on V and 7 bases on J, with 10 as the count of junction bases outside the gene matches. Library creation used the immunoSEQ multiplex PCR assay. RNA was extracted from all samples and reverse transcribed into cDNA as template for TCR sequencing. First-strand cDNA was synthesized with SuperScript III using a 2:1 mix of oligo-dT and random hexamers. Amplification bias was assessed with a synthetic immune receptor repertoire, and residual bias was removed computationally. Concerning the study's data processing: After raw reads were preprocessed to remove errors, the CDR3 was defined following IMGT conventions as running from the conserved cysteine to phenylalanine. Clonality was computed as 1 minus the Shannon entropy, with the entropy normalized by log2 of the number of productive unique TCRs. Whether scalp clones were CD4 or CD8 was inferred by matching scalp TCRbeta sequences against CD4 and CD8 repertoires sorted from blood. Entries here come from immuneACCESS through TCRdb and include only in-frame sequences with V and J called. Some clones fail to appear in such tables; in the studies checked, an unresolved V gene covers under half of the shortfall, and the cause of the remainder is unknown. V, J and clone size were drawn from that table, and D and trimming were deduced from the DNA. Counted in this sample were roughly 210,000 clones; roughly 40% of them appeared once. Roughly 2.6% of the sample goes to the ten largest clones.

The sequences come from CD4+ T cells sorted from blood, collected between weeks 36 and 40, from a patient treated with tofacitinib. This TCR came from a human donor with alopecia areata. The chain couples TRBV30 to TRBJ2-1; 8 junctional bases match TRBD2. The base sequence is TGTGCCTGGGGCGTAGCGGGGATCGTGAATGAGCAGTTCTTC. Protein translation: CAWGVAGIVNEQFF.